One and the same sample provided the 17 T cell receptor beta chains below, sequenced in a study of shared clonotypes between healthy human individuals. Profiling relied on immunoSEQ multiplex PCR, and the TCRdb table lists in-frame clones only, not all of them. This table holds 2 million to 2.5 million clones, approximately 95% found once. Naive CD8 cells comprised CD45RO-negative, CCR7-positively selected cells, excluding terminally differentiated effector memory CD45RA+ cells. Sequenced input: naive CD8+ T cells sorted from blood. These receptors originate from a man aged 18 to 35 in good health.

The V gene is TRBV12-5, the J gene TRBJ2-4, with D uncertain. The CDR3 sequence is 13 residues long. CDR1 and CDR2 (germline): LGHNT, FRNRAP. With 2 bases removed from V and 4 bases from J, the gap between germline ends came to 6 bases. CDR3 sequence reads: CASGLYGKNIQYF. The CDR3 bases are TGTGCTAGTGGTTTGTACGGTAAAAACATTCAGTACTTC.

The J gene is TRBJ1-2, the V gene TRBV9; TRBD1 matches 9 bases. CDR3 length: 16 residues. The J segment lost 8 bases and the V segment lost 3 bases, leaving 14 bases of the junction unmatched. CDR1 is SGDLS and CDR2 is YYNGEE in the germline V gene. CDR3 sequence reads: CASSAKSGQGVRGYTF. The CDR3 nucleotides are TGTGCCAGCAGCGCCAAATCGGGACAGGGAGTGAGGGGCTACACCTTC.

This chain links TRBV7-3 with TRBJ2-3; no reliable D call. This CDR3 is 15 amino acids long. V lost 1 base to trimming and J lost 0 bases, with 8 bases between them. Germline loops: CDR1 SGHTA, CDR2 FQGTGA. The CDR3 nucleotides are TGTGCCAGCAGCTTAAGGTTAGCTAGCACAGATACGCAGTATTTT. It translates to CASSLRLASTDTQYF.

The table lists this clone with a count of one. The chain combines TRBV4-1 with TRBJ2-1; 10 bases fit TRBD2. The CDR3 extends over 16 amino acids. Germline V gene data show CDR1 as MGHRA and CDR2 as YSYEKL. The V and J ends lost 5 bases and 7 bases, in that order; junction bases with no gene match: 11. CDR3 coding DNA: TGCGCCAGCAGCGATGCTTTGAGCGGGAGGGGGAATGAGCAGTTCTTC. The encoded protein is CASSDALSGRGNEQFF.

This rearrangement joins TRBV27 to TRBJ1-1, with D hard to call. Germline CDR1 and CDR2: MNHEY and SMNVEV (reference sequence). The CDR3 has 13 amino acids. The V end was cut by 5 bases, the J end by 0 bases, with 7 bases between. DNA of the CDR3: TGTGCCAGCAGTCAGATAATGAACACTGAAGCTTTCTTT. The encoded protein is CASSQIMNTEAFF.

The chain uses TRBV7-8 and TRBJ2-1; no clear D. CDR1 is SGHVS and CDR2 is FQNEAQ in the germline V gene. This CDR3 is built from 13 residues. Trimming stripped 8 bases from V and 2 bases from J, with 10 bases between. Written as DNA, the CDR3 is TGTGCCAGCTTTCCGGGCACCTACAATGAGCAGTTCTTC. This sequence encodes CASFPGTYNEQFF.

V is TRBV4-1 and J is TRBJ2-5, with a possible D match to TRBD1 (7 bases). V was cut by 4 bases and J by 5 bases, with 14 bases left in between. There are 14 residues in the CDR3. Germline-derived CDR1 and CDR2 are MGHRA and YSYEKL. CDR3 sequence: CASSLDAGQETQYF. The DNA for the CDR3 is TGCGCCAGCAGCCTTGATGCGGGACAGGAGACCCAGTACTTC.

This clone has a single count. The V call is TRBV9, the J call TRBJ1-1; D is ambiguous. Germline V gives CDR1 SGDLS, CDR2 YYNGEE. The V gene lost 0 bases and the J gene lost 6 bases, with 12 bases spanning the gap. The CDR3 is 14 residues long. CDR3 in DNA: TGTGCCAGCAGCGTAGAGGCGACAAATGCTGAAGCTTTCTTT. Protein sequence: CASSVEATNAEAFF.

The rearrangement links TRBV2 to TRBJ1-2; possible D gene TRBD1, 6 bases. Deletions cut 6 bases from V and 6 bases from J, with 17 bases between. CDR3 length: 14 amino acids. The germline V gene encodes CDR1 SNHLY and CDR2 FYNNEI. The CDR3 loop reads CASSSTGSRDGYTF. CDR3 in DNA: TGTGCCAGCAGCAGCACAGGGAGTAGGGATGGCTACACCTTC.

The chain links TRBV9 to TRBJ2-7, with no clear D. The CDR3 extends over 15 amino acids. From germline, CDR1 is SGDLS and CDR2 YYNGEE. Trimming removed 0 bases at V and 4 bases at J, with 14 bases between. This chain's CDR3 is CASSVGGSREYEQYF. The CDR3 coding sequence is TGTGCCAGCAGCGTAGGTGGTAGCCGTGAGTACGAGCAGTACTTC.

In regard to this clone: The same CDR3 arises from other DNA sequences in this sample as well. V usage is TRBV4-1 and J usage is TRBJ2-7; 8 bases are a match to TRBD2. This CDR3 is 15 amino acids long. In germline, CDR1 is MGHRA, CDR2 YSYEKL. J was trimmed by 1 base and V by 1 base; bases with no gene match: 3. DNA for the CDR3: TGCGCCAGCAGCCAAGTCGGGGGGGCATCCTACGAGCAGTACTTC. This encodes CASSQVGGASYEQYF.

V is TRBV9 and J is TRBJ2-2; D may be TRBD1 (5 bases). The V gene lost 7 bases and the J gene lost 5 bases, with 9 bases spanning the gap. CDR1 SGDLS and CDR2 YYNGEE come from the germline V gene. The CDR3 is 12 residues long. This chain's CDR3 is CASGASTGELFF. The CDR3 region has the DNA TGTGCCAGCGGGGCATCGACCGGGGAGCTGTTTTTT.

The chain couples TRBV4-3 to TRBJ2-7; D ambiguous. Germline values: CDR1 LGHNA, CDR2 YSLEER. Trimming cost V 0 bases and J 5 bases, with 14 bases left between them. This CDR3 region has 15 residues. The CDR3 loop is CASSQDQWDTDEQYF. The CDR3 DNA is TGCGCCAGCAGCCAAGATCAATGGGATACCGACGAGCAGTACTTC.

This clone was seen more than once but under ten times. This chain links TRBV10-3 with TRBJ1-1, with D unclear. The ends were cut back, 2 bases at V and 1 base at J, with 8 bases in the middle. The CDR3 sequence is 14 residues long. Germline CDR1 and CDR2: ENHRY and SYGVKD. As DNA, the CDR3 is TGTGCCATCAGTGAGAGCGATAAGAACACTGAAGCTTTCTTT. This translates into CAISESDKNTEAFF.

This sequence joins TRBV2 and TRBJ2-5; 9 nucleotides match TRBD2. J was trimmed by 5 bases and V by 3 bases; bases with no gene match: 4. CDR1 SNHLY and CDR2 FYNNEI come from the germline V gene. The CDR3 has 14 amino acids. CDR3 sequence: CASSDLAGSETQYF. The CDR3 DNA reads as TGTGCCAGCAGTGACCTAGCGGGGAGCGAGACCCAGTACTTC.

V is TRBV19 and J is TRBJ2-7, with TRBD2 as a possible D gene (5 bases). This CDR3 contains 15 residues. Between the trimmed V and J ends, which lost 6 bases and 3 bases, there was a span of 18 bases. The germline CDR1 and CDR2 sequences are LNHDA and SQIVND (reference sequence). The CDR3 region is CASSPIEGTSYEQYF. In DNA form, the CDR3 reads TGTGCCAGTAGCCCGATCGAGGGTACGAGCTACGAGCAGTACTTC.

The count of this clone is one. V and J are TRBV5-1 and TRBJ2-7; 8 bases are shared with TRBD1. With V trimmed by 4 bases and J by 7 bases, 10 bases remained unmatched. Germline lookup yields CDR1 SGHRS and CDR2 YFSETQ. This CDR3 has 14 amino acids. The chain's CDR3 is CASSRGTGPGEQYF. CDR3 nucleotide sequence: TGCGCCAGCAGCCGGGGGACAGGACCGGGAGAGCAGTACTTC.